Listed below are T cell receptor beta chains from one sample, sequenced in a study of blood T cell repertoires in COVID-19. The protocol was immunoSEQ multiplex PCR, while the TCRdb copy is restricted to in-frame clones and leaves out a portion. This sample carries about 240,000 clones, approximately 80% of them seen once, and the ten largest clones take 5% to 7%. Source material: peripheral blood. The receptors here all came from an older woman with active or convalescent COVID-19. CDR3s leave out the opening cysteine and the closing phenylalanine or tryptophan. The order of the fields is V gene, J gene, D gene, CDR3 protein. D genes are given only for firm matches.

TRBV19	TRBJ2-6	TRBD1	ASSHRPAGGMAGSGANVLT
TRBV7-9	TRBJ2-3	TRBD1	ASSAINRDRVYTDTQY
TRBV6-6	TRBJ2-2	TRBD2	ASSPALAGPGELF
TRBV9	TRBJ2-5	TRBD1	ASSTTGGDGETQY
TRBV28	TRBJ1-2	.	ASALPPPQGLDYGYT
TRBV3-1/TRBV3-2	TRBJ1-1	.	ASSQGGGSEAF
TRBV2	TRBJ1-4	TRBD1	ASSVDRGSEKLF
TRBV11-3	TRBJ2-1	TRBD1	ASSSGTGIGEQF
TRBV7-2	TRBJ2-3	.	ASSLEPSTDTQY
TRBV19	TRBJ1-6	.	ASSMREVVPLH
TRBV5-1	TRBJ2-3	.	ASRIETGTDTQY
TRBV4-1	TRBJ1-1	.	ASSLERKGLVSPDTEAF
TRBV27	TRBJ1-6	TRBD1	ASSFRQGSSPLH
TRBV3-1/TRBV3-2	TRBJ1-4	TRBD1	ASSRDRRLATNEKLF
TRBV18	TRBJ1-1	TRBD1	ASSLIDRGNAEAF
TRBV11-3	TRBJ1-1	TRBD1	ASSSSRTGLATEAF
TRBV28	TRBJ2-2	TRBD1	ASSPNPATGANTGELF
TRBV6-5	TRBJ1-3	.	ASSYRRDLGGNTIY
TRBV7-9	TRBJ2-6	.	ASSFDPGSGANVLT